The 18 T cell receptor beta chains listed next were all sequenced from one sample in a study of blood T cell repertoires in COVID-19. The method was immunoSEQ multiplex PCR; TCRdb's version includes in-frame clones alone and lacks a portion of them. Here the sample spans about 57,000 clones, around 80% being singletons. Sequenced: peripheral blood. The receptors shown here come from an older woman with acute or convalescent COVID-19.

This rearrangement joins TRBV5-1 to TRBJ2-7; 9 nucleotides align to TRBD1. Per the germline V gene, CDR1 is SGHRS and CDR2 is YFSETQ. Trimming cost V 4 bases and J 1 base; bases outside gene matches: 6. The CDR3 runs 15 residues. The CDR3 nucleotides read TGCGCCAGCAGCGTGCGACAGGGGGGATCCTACGAGCAGTACTTC. Protein sequence: CASSVRQGGSYEQYF.

On this clone: Compared with germline, one end of the junction differs, possibly owing to a read error. The chain is built from TRBV2 and TRBJ2-6, with a tentative D call TRBD1 (5 bases). This CDR3 spans 14 amino acids. The V gene's germline CDR1 is SNHLY and CDR2 FYNNEI. This chain's CDR3 is CASSELSGANVPTF. The CDR3 bases are TGTGCCAGCAGTGAACTCTCTGGGGCCAACGTCCCGACTTTC.

The chain uses TRBV30 and TRBJ1-4; D remains ambiguous. Germline V CDR1 and CDR2: GTSNPN, SVGIG (reference sequence). CDR3 length equals 14 residues. V was cut by 0 bases and J by 7 bases, with 12 bases left in between. The CDR3 loop is CAWSVGSWSEKLFF. The CDR3 nucleotides read TGTGCCTGGAGTGTGGGTTCTTGGAGTGAAAAACTGTTTTTT.

For this clone: Other DNA sequences in the sample encode the same CDR3. The J gene is TRBJ1-1, the V gene TRBV9, with D hard to call. The CDR3 covers 14 residues. Germline CDR1 reads SGDLS; CDR2 reads YYNGEE. The V end was cut by 1 base, the J end by 3 bases, with 10 bases between. The CDR3 spells CASSVSGRDTEAFF. The CDR3, as DNA: TGTGCCAGCAGCGTATCGGGGAGGGACACTGAAGCTTTCTTT.

This chain links TRBV6-4 with TRBJ1-1; D unresolved. The CDR3 has 14 amino acids. V was clipped by 5 bases and J by 4 bases, with 14 bases between them. The V gene's germline CDR1 is MRHNA and CDR2 SNTAGT. The CDR3 bases are TGTGCCAGCAGTCCGGAACCGGCGGGCACTGAAGCTTTCTTT. Protein product: CASSPEPAGTEAFF.

The chain couples TRBV7-7 to TRBJ2-2, with 7 bases identical to TRBD1. The CDR3 is made up of 16 amino acids. CDR1 is SSHAT, CDR2 FNYEAQ, per germline (reference sequence). The ends lost 4 bases at V and 0 bases at J; junction bases unmatched: 5. The DNA of the CDR3 is TGTGCCAGCAGCTCTCCGGGACAGACGAACACCGGGGAGCTGTTTTTT. This gives the protein CASSSPGQTNTGELFF.

This clone was found many times. The V and J genes are TRBV10-3 and TRBJ1-4, with D unclear. CDR1 is ENHRY, CDR2 SYGVKD, per germline. The CDR3 runs 14 residues. The V and J ends lost 4 bases and 3 bases respectively, with 9 bases between them. In DNA, the CDR3 is TGTGCCATCAGTGCTAGAGGTTCTAATGAAAAACTGTTTTTT. Translating it yields CAISARGSNEKLFF.

This chain joins TRBV7-2 and TRBJ1-5; 7 bases line up with TRBD1. Looked up from germline, CDR1 is SGHTA and CDR2 is FQGNSA. The CDR3 extends over 15 amino acids. Trimming removed 1 base from V and 6 bases from J; junction bases left unmatched: 6. CDR3 sequence reads: CASSLERGRSQPQHF. DNA of the CDR3: TGTGCCAGCAGCTTAGAAAGGGGGCGTAGTCAGCCCCAGCATTTT.

The chain recombines TRBV2 with TRBJ2-7; D uncertain. Germline lookup yields CDR1 SNHLY and CDR2 FYNNEI. The CDR3 has 13 amino acids. Between the trimmed V and J ends, which lost 2 bases and 1 base, there was a span of 6 bases. This CDR3 is CASSESSSYEQYF. DNA of the CDR3: TGTGCCAGCAGTGAATCTAGTTCCTACGAGCAGTACTTC.

The rearrangement links TRBV6-1 to TRBJ1-6, with D maybe TRBD1 (5 bases). The V gene's germline CDR1 is MNHNS and CDR2 SASEGT. V was clipped by 3 bases and J by 11 bases, with 14 bases between them. This CDR3 spans 14 amino acids. The CDR3 is CASSEVRVFTPLHF. CDR3 bases: TGTGCCAGCAGTGAGGTCAGGGTCTTTACACCCCTCCACTTT.

This chain uses TRBV2 with TRBJ1-2, with D tentatively TRBD1 (6 bases). Between the trimmed V and J ends, which lost 3 bases and 8 bases, there was a span of 13 bases. CDR1 and CDR2 from the germline V gene are SNHLY and FYNNEI. This CDR3 contains 13 residues. Here the CDR3 DNA reads TGTGCCAGCAGTGAGTCGGGGGGCATCGGCTACACCTTC. This translates into CASSESGGIGYTF.

In this sample, this clone turned up many times. The chain links TRBV11-1 to TRBJ2-7; unclear D gene. Between the trimmed V and J ends, which lost 3 bases and 0 bases, there was a span of 6 bases. Germline CDR1 SGHAT, CDR2 FQDESV (reference sequence). The CDR3 has 13 residues. The CDR3 here is CASSLVASYEQYF. CDR3 DNA: TGTGCCAGCAGCTTGGTAGCCTCCTACGAGCAGTACTTC.

The rearrangement uses TRBV5-4 and TRBJ2-3; D possibly corresponds to TRBD2 (7 bases). Trimming removed 4 bases at V and 5 bases at J, with 17 bases between. Germline V gene sequence: CDR1 SGHNT, CDR2 YYREEE (reference sequence). The CDR3 totals 15 residues. The CDR3 sequence is CASSGGGPYGDTQYF. Here the CDR3 DNA reads TGTGCCAGCAGCGGGGGGGGGCCTTATGGAGATACGCAGTATTTT.

The genes are TRBV4-3 and TRBJ1-2; D unresolved. The CDR3 spans 15 residues. Germline CDR1 LGHNA, CDR2 YSLEER. Trimming stripped 0 bases from V and 8 bases from J, with 16 bases between. For the CDR3, the DNA is TGCGCCAGCAGCCAAGATTACAACCTGGTCGGGGGCTACACCTTC. Its protein is CASSQDYNLVGGYTF.

The rearrangement links TRBV6-5 to TRBJ2-5; D possibly corresponds to TRBD1 (6 bases). Germline V gene lookup returns CDR1 MNHEY and CDR2 SVGAGI. Trimming pared 8 bases from V and 5 bases from J, leaving 9 bases between. The CDR3 spans 11 residues. This CDR3 is CASRDIETQYF. In nucleotides, the CDR3 is TGTGCCAGCCGGGACATTGAGACCCAGTACTTC.

The chain links TRBV10-3 to TRBJ1-3; 9 nucleotides match TRBD1. The CDR3 covers 13 residues. V lost 11 bases to trimming and J lost 3 bases; unmatched junction nucleotides: 5. CDR1 and CDR2 from the germline V gene are ENHRY and SYGVKD. This chain's CDR3 is CASTGGYGNTIYF. The CDR3 nucleotides are TGTGCCTCTACAGGGGGCTATGGAAACACCATATATTTT.

The chain has TRBV14 and TRBJ2-7, with D possibly matching TRBD2 (5 bases). The CDR3 sequence is 14 residues long. Per germline, CDR1 SGHDN and CDR2 FVKESK. The germline V and J ends were trimmed by 2 bases and 8 bases, with 16 bases remaining between them. The CDR3 spells CASSQLGRGGQQYF. DNA for the CDR3: TGTGCCAGCAGCCAACTTGGACGGGGTGGGCAGCAGTACTTC.

The sample holds one count of this clone. This chain joins TRBV19 and TRBJ2-3; maybe TRBD1 (5 bases). V was clipped by 6 bases and J by 10 bases, with 8 bases between them. The length of the CDR3 is 10 residues. Germline values: CDR1 LNHDA, CDR2 SQIVND (reference sequence). In DNA, the CDR3 is TGTGCCAGTAGCAGGGAATCGCAGTATTTT. It is translated as CASSRESQYF.